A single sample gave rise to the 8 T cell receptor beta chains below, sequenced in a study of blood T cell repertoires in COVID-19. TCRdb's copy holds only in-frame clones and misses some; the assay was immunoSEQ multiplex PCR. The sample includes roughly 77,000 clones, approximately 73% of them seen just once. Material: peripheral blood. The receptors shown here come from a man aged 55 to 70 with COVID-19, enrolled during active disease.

The CDR3 sequence is CASSDAGDYGYTF. The CDR3 DNA is TGTGCCAGCAGTGATGCAGGGGACTATGGCTACACCTTC. J is TRBJ1-2 and V is TRBV25-1; weak D call: TRBD1 (6 bases). CDR1 MGHDK and CDR2 SYGVNS come from the germline V gene. CDR3 length equals 13 residues. Trimming stripped 3 bases from V and 3 bases from J, with 8 bases between.

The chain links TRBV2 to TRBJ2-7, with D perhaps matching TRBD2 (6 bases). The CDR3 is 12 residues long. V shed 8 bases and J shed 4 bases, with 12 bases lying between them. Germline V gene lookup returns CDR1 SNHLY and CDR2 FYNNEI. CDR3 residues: CASGGLGYEQYF. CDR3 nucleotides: TGTGCCAGCGGGGGGTTGGGGTACGAGCAGTACTTC.

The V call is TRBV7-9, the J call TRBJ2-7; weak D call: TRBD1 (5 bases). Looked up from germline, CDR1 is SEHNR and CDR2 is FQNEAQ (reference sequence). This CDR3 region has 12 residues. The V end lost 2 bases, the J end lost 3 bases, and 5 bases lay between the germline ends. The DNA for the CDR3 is TGTGCCAGCAGCTTACAGGGCTACGAGCAGTACTTC. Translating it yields CASSLQGYEQYF.

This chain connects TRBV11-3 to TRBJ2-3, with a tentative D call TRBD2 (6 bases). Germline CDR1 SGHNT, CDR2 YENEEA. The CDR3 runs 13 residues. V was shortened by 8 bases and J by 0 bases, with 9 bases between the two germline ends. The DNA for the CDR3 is TGTGCCAGCGGACTACCCAGCACAGATACGCAGTATTTT. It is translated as CASGLPSTDTQYF.

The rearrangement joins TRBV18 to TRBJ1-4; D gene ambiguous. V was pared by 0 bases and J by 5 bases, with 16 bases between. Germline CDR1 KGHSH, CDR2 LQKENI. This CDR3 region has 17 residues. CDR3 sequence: CASSPPNNRELNEKLFF. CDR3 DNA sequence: TGTGCCAGCTCACCACCCAACAACAGAGAATTAAATGAAAAACTGTTTTTT.

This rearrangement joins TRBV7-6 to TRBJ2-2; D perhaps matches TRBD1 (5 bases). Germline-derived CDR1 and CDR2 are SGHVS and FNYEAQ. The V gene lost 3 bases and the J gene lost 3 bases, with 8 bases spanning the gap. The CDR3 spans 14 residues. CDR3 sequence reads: CASSLGLDTGELFF. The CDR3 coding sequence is TGTGCCAGCAGCTTGGGGCTGGACACCGGGGAGCTGTTTTTT.

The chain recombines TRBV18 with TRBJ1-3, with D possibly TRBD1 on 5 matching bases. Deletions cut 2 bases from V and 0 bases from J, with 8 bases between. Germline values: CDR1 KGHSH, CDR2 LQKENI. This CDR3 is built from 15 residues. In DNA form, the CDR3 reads TGTGCCAGCTCACCAGGGGCCGCCTCTGGAAACACCATATATTTT. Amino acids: CASSPGAASGNTIYF.

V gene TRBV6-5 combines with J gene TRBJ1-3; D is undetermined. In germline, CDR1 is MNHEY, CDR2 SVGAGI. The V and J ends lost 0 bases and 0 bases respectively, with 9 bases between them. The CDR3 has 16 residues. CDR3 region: CASSYSGGNSGNTIYF. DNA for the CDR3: TGTGCCAGCAGTTACTCGGGAGGAAACTCTGGAAACACCATATATTTT.